This TCR beta chain was observed in a study of blood T cells in healthy people across ages. Findings of the study overall: A roughly linear fall in TCR beta diversity per million T cells was seen with increasing age. The long-lived group displayed more naive CD4+ cells, plus higher diversity, than the aged donors did.

At least 6 million PBMCs were isolated per sample. In germline, CDR1 is KGHDR, CDR2 SFDVKD. The CDR3 covers 14 residues. The germline V and J ends were trimmed by 6 bases and 0 bases, with 8 bases remaining between them. Turning to this clonotype: As yet, its antigen is unknown.

Primers used in a second PCR of roughly 6 to 12 cycles were a sample-barcoded 5' primer and a J-beta primer mix. Each TCR beta cDNA got a 12-nucleotide random molecular identifier. In TCRdb, the 5' RACE reads were re-called with MiXCR into one record per CDR3 protein. There are more than 550,000 distinct CDR3 sequences in the sample; approximately 22% occur only once, and 22% lies in the top ten. The sequenced sample was blood. This sequence originates from a man between 65 and 85 years old in good health. The chain is built from TRBV24-1 and TRBJ1-5; D not resolved. This CDR3 is CATSSPDSNQPQHF. The CDR3 DNA reads as TGTGCCACCAGTTCCCCCGATAGCAATCAGCCCCAGCATTTT.